Described below is a single TCR beta chain sequence and its context. With 2 bases removed from V and 1 base from J, the gap between germline ends came to 6 bases. In germline, CDR1 is LGHNA, CDR2 YNFKEQ. The CDR3 is made up of 14 amino acids. These data belong to a study of cytomegalovirus exposure and HLA in healthy donors. Profiled with immunoSEQ multiplex PCR; TCRdb holds only in-frame clones, not every one. Among about 180,000 clones listed, about 85% were seen once. The rearrangement links TRBV4-2 to TRBJ2-1; D may be TRBD2 (5 bases). The sequencing input was PBMCs. The sequence came from a man between 18 and 35 years old in good health and CMV-seropositive. CDR3 DNA sequence: TGTGCCAGCAGCCAACGAGGGTCCTACAATGAGCAGTTCTTC. This encodes CASSQRGSYNEQFF.